The 4 T cell receptor beta chains below all came from one sample that was sequenced in a study of cytomegalovirus exposure and HLA in healthy donors listed by TCRdb under 2017. The protocol used for the library was the immunoSEQ multiplex PCR assay. A mixture of 60 forward primers for TCR Vbeta segments and 13 reverse primers for TCR Jbeta segments was used in the multiplex PCR. TCRdb carries this immuneACCESS record with in-frame sequences only. Its versions omit some clonotypes, under half of them owing to an unresolved V gene in the studies checked, with the rest unexplained. For this sample there are more than 95,000 clones; 76% appear just once. Together, the top ten hold over 8% of the sample. The sequencing sample was made of PBMCs. The receptor set was obtained from a man aged 35-49 years in good health and CMV-seropositive.

This chain connects TRBV6-1 to TRBJ2-7; 7 bases match TRBD2. V shed 1 base, J shed 5 bases, and the junction held 5 bases outside the gene matches. Germline V gene lookup returns CDR1 MNHNS and CDR2 SASEGT. The CDR3 loop spans 14 amino acids. CDR3 residues: CASSEGTSIDEQYF. The CDR3 DNA reads TGTGCCAGCAGTGAAGGGACTAGTATCGACGAGCAGTACTTC.

The chain recombines TRBV6-1 with TRBJ2-1, with TRBD1 matching over 9 bases. Losses at the gene ends were 6 bases for V and 6 bases for J; bases not matched to a gene: 9. Germline values: CDR1 MNHNS, CDR2 SASEGT. The CDR3 sequence is 15 residues long. The CDR3 DNA is TGTGCCAGCAGCGCCGCCTGGACAGGGGTCAATGAGCAGTTCTTC. This translates into CASSAAWTGVNEQFF.

This clone was seen a few times. The V gene is TRBV10-3, the J gene TRBJ2-2, with 10 bases lining up with TRBD2. The CDR3 has 15 residues. The V segment lost 7 bases and the J segment 4 bases; nucleotides outside the gene matches: 6. Germline V CDR1 and CDR2: ENHRY, SYGVKD. DNA of the CDR3: TGTGCCATCAAAATGGCTAGCGGGGGCACCGGGGAGCTGTTTTTT. Protein product: CAIKMASGGTGELFF.

CDR3 bases: TGTGCCTGGAACCTAGACCGAGATTCACCCCTCCACTTT. It yields the protein CAWNLDRDSPLHF. The rearrangement uses TRBV30 and TRBJ1-6; no definite D call. V shed 4 bases and J shed 8 bases, with 12 bases lying between them. The germline V gene has CDR1 GTSNPN and CDR2 SVGIG (reference sequence). The CDR3 contains 13 residues.